This passage covers 24 T cell receptor beta chains from one sample sequenced in a study of blood T cell repertoires in COVID-19. Data came from immunoSEQ multiplex PCR; TCRdb stores just in-frame clones and leaves some out. The sample has around 50,000 clones, 80% to 85% seen once. Input material: peripheral blood. The receptor set was obtained from a man between 65 and 80 years old with acute or convalescent COVID-19.

The chain joins TRBV19 to TRBJ1-4; no definite D call. Trimming removed 8 bases from V and 0 bases from J, with 13 bases in between. CDR3 size: 15 residues. CDR1 and CDR2 (germline): LNHDA, SQIVND (reference sequence). CDR3 in amino acids: CASAEQPATNEKLFF. CDR3 nucleotides: TGTGCCAGTGCCGAACAGCCGGCAACTAATGAAAAACTGTTTTTT.

This CDR3 is CASSRTGGTGANVLTF. CDR3 sequence (DNA): TGCGCCAGCAGCCGCACAGGGGGCACCGGGGCCAACGTCCTGACTTTC. The chain employs TRBV4-3 and TRBJ2-6; 9 bases match TRBD1. Unmatched junction bases numbered 5, after V lost 4 bases and J lost 4 bases. CDR1 is LGHNA and CDR2 is YSLEER in the germline V gene. The CDR3 consists of 16 residues.

This clone appeared a single time. The CDR3 loop is CASSPAGTSGFGEQFF. The CDR3 DNA follows: TGTGCCAGCAGCCCGGCCGGGACTAGCGGGTTTGGGGAGCAGTTCTTC. The chain has TRBV3-1 (or the pseudogene TRBV3-2) and TRBJ2-1, with 12 bases fitting TRBD2. This CDR3 spans 16 amino acids. V was pared by 4 bases and J by 10 bases, with 11 bases of the junction left unmatched. CDR1 and CDR2 from the germline V gene are LGHDT and YNNKEL (reference sequence).

The chain links TRBV5-1 to TRBJ2-5; TRBD1 matches at 8 bases. This CDR3 has 15 residues. Per the germline V gene, CDR1 is SGHRS and CDR2 is YFSETQ. J lost 2 bases, V lost 3 bases, and 6 bases had no gene match. The DNA of the CDR3 is TGCGCCAGCAGCTCGGACAGGGCCTTACAAGAGACCCAGTACTTC. Its translation: CASSSDRALQETQYF.

The chain combines TRBV10-3 with TRBJ2-7, with TRBD1 identical over 9 bases. This CDR3 has 14 residues. The trim removed 10 bases at V and 1 base at J, leaving 8 bases unmatched. Germline assignment: CDR1 ENHRY and CDR2 SYGVKD. The CDR3 DNA sequence: TGTGCCAACGGTCTGGACAGGGGTTCCTACGAGCAGTACTTC. Translating gives CANGLDRGSYEQYF.

This sequence joins TRBV5-1 and TRBJ1-1, with D unclear. The CDR3 loop spans 13 amino acids. Per germline, CDR1 SGHRS and CDR2 YFSETQ. The V gene lost 4 bases and the J gene lost 1 base, with 8 bases spanning the gap. Written as DNA, the CDR3 is TGCGCCAGCAGCCTGGAGAGGAACACTGAAGCTTTCTTT. It encodes CASSLERNTEAFF. Full variable domain (remainder filled in from reference TRBV5-1 and TRBJ1-1): KAGVTQTPRYLIKTRGQQVTLSCSPISGHRSVSWYQQTPGQGLQFLFEYFSETQRNKGNFPGRFSGRQFSNSRSEMNVSTLELGDSALYLCASSLERNTEAFFGQGTRLTVV.

CDR3 in amino acids: CASSQGTSGYNEQFF. The CDR3 DNA sequence: TGTGCCAGCAGCCAAGGGACTAGCGGCTACAATGAGCAGTTCTTC. The chain employs TRBV7-7 and TRBJ2-1; TRBD2 aligns across 11 bases. The V and J ends lost 5 bases and 3 bases, in that order; junction bases with no gene match: 3. The CDR3 extends over 15 amino acids. Germline V CDR1 and CDR2: SSHAT, FNYEAQ (reference sequence).

The J gene is TRBJ2-1, the V gene TRBV28; TRBD2 matches at 9 bases. The CDR3 is 14 residues long. J lost 16 bases, V lost 10 bases, and 20 bases had no gene match. Germline lookup yields CDR1 MDHEN and CDR2 SYDVKM. In DNA form, the CDR3 reads TGTGCCACCACACTGACACCCTTTAGCGGGAGCAATTTCTTC. Translated: CATTLTPFSGSNFF.

The chain uses TRBV9 and TRBJ2-2, with 7 bases identical to TRBD1. Germline V gene sequence: CDR1 SGDLS, CDR2 YYNGEE. The CDR3 length is 14 residues. V was pared by 4 bases and J by 6 bases, with 6 bases of the junction left unmatched. CDR3 sequence (DNA): TGTGCCAGCAGCCCTAGACAGGGCGCCGGGGAGCTGTTTTTT. It specifies CASSPRQGAGELFF.

This clone was counted a single time. The J gene is TRBJ1-2, the V gene TRBV7-2, with a tentative D call TRBD1 (6 bases). The germline CDR1 and CDR2 sequences are SGHTA and FQGNSA. This CDR3 has 15 amino acids. Trimming removed 5 bases at V and 5 bases at J, with 18 bases between. The CDR3 coding sequence is TGTGCCAGCAGCCCAGGGGTAGGGGCGGATTATGGCTACACCTTC. This codes for CASSPGVGADYGYTF.

This clone was observed a single time. This sequence joins TRBV13 and TRBJ2-3, with D perhaps matching TRBD1 (6 bases). CDR3 length equals 15 residues. Between the trimmed V and J ends, which lost 6 bases and 3 bases, there was a span of 16 bases. CDR1 is PRHDT, CDR2 FYEKMQ, per germline (reference sequence). CDR3 sequence: CASRQGLPWTDTQYF. The DNA of the CDR3 is TGTGCCAGCAGGCAGGGGCTTCCTTGGACAGATACGCAGTATTTT.

The rearrangement joins TRBV9 to TRBJ1-1, with 9 positions matching TRBD1. Germline trimming cut 0 bases from V and 1 base from J; bases unmatched to any gene: 1. The CDR3 consists of 15 residues. Germline V gene sequence: CDR1 SGDLS, CDR2 YYNGEE. The DNA for the CDR3 is TGTGCCAGCAGCGTAGTGGGACAGGGGAACACTGAAGCTTTCTTT. It yields the protein CASSVVGQGNTEAFF.

This clone was recorded only once. The rearrangement joins TRBV29-1 to TRBJ2-1; TRBD1 aligns across 7 bases. The CDR3 has 12 amino acids. V shed 5 bases, J shed 8 bases, and the junction held 6 bases outside the gene matches. Germline values: CDR1 SQVTM, CDR2 ANQGSEA. The chain's CDR3 is CSVQKGADEQFF. CDR3 nucleotides: TGCAGCGTTCAGAAGGGGGCCGATGAGCAGTTCTTC.

This clone was counted once. The chain recombines TRBV29-1 with TRBJ2-5; unclear D gene. CDR3 length: 13 amino acids. CDR1 SQVTM and CDR2 ANQGSEA come from the germline V gene. The V end was cut by 3 bases, the J end by 4 bases, with 12 bases between. The CDR3 region is CSVEEQPGETQYF. The CDR3 DNA is TGCAGCGTTGAGGAACAGCCCGGAGAGACCCAGTACTTC.

The rearrangement joins TRBV21-1 to TRBJ2-2; whether TRBD2, the table's D call, matches the DNA was not checked. TRBV21-1 is labeled a pseudogene. The CDR3 sequence is 18 residues long. The CDR3 DNA sequence: TGTGCCAGCAGCAAAGACCCAGCGGGCTCCTTGAACACCGGGGAGCTGTTTTTT. This codes for CASSKDPAGSLNTGELFF.

The J gene is TRBJ1-1, the V gene TRBV6-5; no definite D call. Trimming removed 4 bases at V and 0 bases at J, with 12 bases between. The V gene's germline CDR1 is MNHEY and CDR2 SVGAGI. The CDR3 has 15 residues. This chain's CDR3 is CASSSSPGVNTEAFF. The CDR3 region has the DNA TGTGCCAGCAGTTCCTCTCCCGGGGTGAACACTGAAGCTTTCTTT.

The chain links TRBV5-1 to TRBJ1-3; TRBD1 might be the D (5 bases). V shed 4 bases and J shed 3 bases, with 8 bases lying between them. CDR1 and CDR2 (germline): SGHRS, YFSETQ. This CDR3 is 13 amino acids long. CDR3 bases: TGCGCCAGCAGCCTCGGGGGTGGAAACACCATATATTTT. Translating gives CASSLGGGNTIYF.

This rearrangement joins TRBV28 to TRBJ1-5; 8 bases match TRBD1. In germline, CDR1 is MDHEN, CDR2 SYDVKM. The CDR3 loop spans 16 amino acids. The V segment lost 7 bases and the J segment 0 bases; nucleotides outside the gene matches: 8. As DNA, the CDR3 is TGTGCCAGCACACAGGGGGGGGCCTATAGCAATCAGCCCCAGCATTTT. Protein sequence: CASTQGGAYSNQPQHF.

Worth noting for this clone: Given the absence of the conserved phenylalanine or tryptophan at the CDR3 end, a read error is likely. The DNA is left out, because the CDR3 cannot be placed on it with certainty; the CDR3 is given as TCRdb lists it. This chain joins TRBV11-2 and TRBJ1-3. The V gene's germline CDR1 is SGHAT and CDR2 FQNNGV. The CDR3 is 13 residues long, counting both termini. CDR3 sequence reads: CASSFGGDRDGAT.

The rearrangement joins TRBV4-2 to TRBJ2-7, with D perhaps matching TRBD1 (6 bases). There are 15 residues in the CDR3. Trimming removed 1 base at V and 0 bases at J, with 10 bases between. Germline CDR1 and CDR2: LGHNA and YNFKEQ. The CDR3 nucleotides are TGTGCCAGCAGCCAAGTGGGGGCAGCCTCCTACGAGCAGTACTTC. This translates into CASSQVGAASYEQYF.

J is TRBJ2-1 and V is TRBV10-3; TRBD1 matches at 10 bases. The CDR3 has 14 amino acids. Unmatched junction bases numbered 2, after V lost 3 bases and J lost 6 bases. CDR1 is ENHRY and CDR2 is SYGVKD in the germline V gene. CDR3 in DNA: TGTGCCATCAGTGACAGGACAGGGGGCAATGAGCAGTTCTTC. Translated, it gives CAISDRTGGNEQFF.

The chain recombines TRBV18 with TRBJ2-5, with D perhaps matching TRBD2 (6 bases). Trimming left V 6 bases short and J 4 bases short, with 27 bases between. The CDR3 is 18 amino acids. Germline-derived CDR1 and CDR2 are KGHSH and LQKENI. The CDR3 nucleotides are TGTGCCAGCTCCCCCTCGCAGGGCACGTACGCGGAGGGAGAGACCCAGTACTTC. Amino acid sequence: CASSPSQGTYAEGETQYF.

This chain links TRBV7-9 with TRBJ1-6, with 9 bases lining up with TRBD1. Germline V lookup: CDR1 SEHNR, CDR2 FQNEAQ (reference sequence). This CDR3 is built from 14 residues. V gave up 5 bases and J gave up 9 bases; unmatched junction bases: 5. The chain's CDR3 is CASSPGTGTSPLHF. The CDR3 DNA reads as TGTGCCAGCAGCCCCGGGACAGGGACTTCACCCCTCCACTTT.

This clone was seen only once. The chain couples TRBV6-2 or TRBV6-3 to TRBJ1-5; the match to TRBD1 covers 7 bases. V was pared by 4 bases and J by 7 bases, with 10 bases of the junction left unmatched. Germline loops: CDR1 MNHEY, CDR2 SVGEGT. The CDR3 loop spans 15 amino acids. The CDR3 DNA reads as TGTGCCAGCAGTTCGACAGGGTTGTCAGGACAGCCCCAGCATTTT. Protein sequence: CASSSTGLSGQPQHF.